These 14 T cell receptor beta chains came from one sample sequenced in a study of T cell repertoires in cytomegalovirus infection. TCRdb called the reads again in MiXCR, with one record for every CDR3 protein. Altogether more than 400,000 distinct CDR3 sequences are present, about 30% being singletons, with the ten largest covering 13%. The sequenced sample was PBMCs. Source of these receptors: a human donor in good health (CMV status not recorded). Some clones in this sample may be carry-over from other donors' samples.

This clonotype was found many times. The chain employs TRBV10-3 and TRBJ2-1; the D is unclear. V was clipped by 3 bases and J by 1 base, with 7 bases between them. The V gene's germline CDR1 is ENHRY and CDR2 SYGVKD. The CDR3 is 14 amino acids. CDR3: CAISDATSYNEQFF. The DNA for the CDR3 is TGTGCCATCAGTGATGCTACGTCCTACAATGAGCAGTTCTTC.

There are many counts of this clonotype. The rearrangement joins TRBV7-2 to TRBJ1-6; no reliable D call. Trimming took off 3 bases at V and 6 bases at J, with 3 bases between the two ends. CDR1 is SGHTA and CDR2 is FQGNSA in the germline V gene. This CDR3 has 12 amino acids. CDR3 sequence (DNA): TGTGCCAGCAGCTTCTCTAATTCACCCCTCCACTTT. This codes for CASSFSNSPLHF.

Only a few counts were recorded for this clonotype. The CDR3 nucleotides are TGCGCCAGCAGCCAAGAAGGGCGGGCCGTACTCAACACTGAAGCTTTCTTT. This gives the protein CASSQEGRAVLNTEAFF. The chain is built from TRBV4-1 and TRBJ1-1; D gene ambiguous. The germline V and J ends were trimmed by 0 bases and 2 bases, with 16 bases remaining between them. Germline lookup yields CDR1 MGHRA and CDR2 YSYEKL. This CDR3 contains 17 residues.

The chain carries TRBV7-2 and TRBJ2-2; 7 bases align to TRBD1. CDR1 and CDR2 from the germline V gene are SGHTA and FQGNSA. CDR3 length equals 16 residues. V dropped 0 bases and J dropped 0; count of bases not matched to a gene: 1. This CDR3 reads CASSLAGTANTGELFF. The CDR3 DNA reads as TGTGCCAGCAGCTTAGCTGGGACAGCGAACACCGGGGAGCTGTTTTTT.

V and J are TRBV4-2 and TRBJ2-7, with D maybe TRBD2 (6 bases). The CDR3 totals 16 residues. The germline CDR1 and CDR2 sequences are LGHNA and YNFKEQ. Trimming cost V 1 base and J 0 bases, with 13 bases left between them. In DNA, the CDR3 is TGTGCCAGCAGCCAAGGGCTAGCGCTAAGCTCCTACGAGCAGTACTTC. Protein: CASSQGLALSSYEQYF.

The V call is TRBV7-6, the J call TRBJ2-7, with 10 bases identical to TRBD1. Looked up from germline, CDR1 is SGHVS and CDR2 is FNYEAQ. The CDR3 is 13 amino acids. The trim removed 7 bases at V and 4 bases at J, leaving 4 bases unmatched. Here the CDR3 reads CASTGTGAYEQYF. CDR3 bases: TGTGCCAGCACCGGGACAGGGGCTTACGAGCAGTACTTC.

This sequence joins TRBV6-2 or TRBV6-3 and TRBJ1-1; D not resolved. Trimming took 2 bases from V and 8 from J, leaving 6 bases between them. There are 11 residues in the CDR3. The germline V gene has CDR1 MNHEY and CDR2 SVGEGT. CDR3 DNA: TGTGCCAGCAGTTACGATCTCGAAGCTTTCTTT. Translated, it gives CASSYDLEAFF.

J is TRBJ1-1 and V is TRBV28; 7 bases are a match to TRBD1. The CDR3 runs to 14 residues. Germline CDR1 reads MDHEN; CDR2 reads SYDVKM. V trimming: 3 bases; J trimming: 4 bases; junction bases outside the gene matches: 5. The CDR3 region has the DNA TGTGCCAGCAGTTTGTTAGGGGGCGTCACTGAAGCTTTCTTT. Translating it yields CASSLLGGVTEAFF. Based on the CDR3 plus reference TRBV28 and TRBJ1-1, the full variable domain is DVKVTQSSRYLVKRTGEKVFLECVQDMDHENMFWYRQDPGLGLRLIYFSYDVKMKEKGDIPEGYSVSREKKERFSLILESASTNQTSMYLCASSLLGGVTEAFFGQGTRLTVV.

This clonotype was counted only a few times. This chain joins TRBV12-3 or TRBV12-4 and TRBJ2-2; D is unclear. The CDR3 sequence is 12 residues long. CDR3 bases: TGTGCTGCAAGAAGTTCGGTCGGGGAGCTGTTTTTT. Its protein product is CAARSSVGELFF.

This chain links TRBV12-3 or TRBV12-4 with TRBJ2-1; 9 nucleotides line up with TRBD1. Losses at the gene ends were 7 bases for V and 4 bases for J; bases not matched to a gene: 5. CDR3 length: 14 residues. The DNA for the CDR3 is TGTGCCAGCACCGGGACAGGGTTATACAATGAGCAGTTCTTC. Its protein is CASTGTGLYNEQFF.

This clonotype occurred a few times. The genes are TRBV10-2 and TRBJ2-1, with 14 bases that match TRBD2. The CDR3 length is 19 residues. Germline V CDR1 and CDR2: WSHSY, SAAADI. The trim removed 0 bases at V and 6 bases at J, leaving 10 bases unmatched. CDR3 DNA: TGCGCCAGCAGTGAGTCCTACGGGACTAGCGGGAGTCGGAGCAATGAGCAGTTCTTC. Translation: CASSESYGTSGSRSNEQFF.

The rearrangement links TRBV6-2 or TRBV6-3 to TRBJ2-3; D is unresolved. There are 14 residues in the CDR3. Trimming removed 9 bases at V and 2 bases at J, with 15 bases between. In germline, CDR1 is MNHEY, CDR2 SVGEGT. Here the CDR3 reads CASSRPDPTDTQYF. The CDR3 bases are TGTGCCAGTTCCCGTCCGGACCCCACAGATACGCAGTATTTT.

This rearrangement joins TRBV28 to TRBJ1-2; TRBD1 might be the D (5 bases). The CDR3 is made up of 12 amino acids. In germline, CDR1 is MDHEN, CDR2 SYDVKM. With 7 bases removed from V and 7 bases from J, the gap between germline ends came to 13 bases. The DNA of the CDR3 is TGTGCCAGCAATTCCCAGGGACGTGGCTACACCTTC. This codes for CASNSQGRGYTF.

This clonotype was seen a few times. The junction shows a germline mismatch at one end, possibly a read error. The gene calls are TRBV28 and TRBJ1-3, with unresolved D. The germline gives CDR1 MDHEN, CDR2 SYDVKM. The CDR3 is 14 amino acids. The CDR3 coding sequence is TGTGCTAGCAGGAGGAGTTCCTCTGGAAACACCATATATTTT. Translating gives CASRRSSSGNTIYF.